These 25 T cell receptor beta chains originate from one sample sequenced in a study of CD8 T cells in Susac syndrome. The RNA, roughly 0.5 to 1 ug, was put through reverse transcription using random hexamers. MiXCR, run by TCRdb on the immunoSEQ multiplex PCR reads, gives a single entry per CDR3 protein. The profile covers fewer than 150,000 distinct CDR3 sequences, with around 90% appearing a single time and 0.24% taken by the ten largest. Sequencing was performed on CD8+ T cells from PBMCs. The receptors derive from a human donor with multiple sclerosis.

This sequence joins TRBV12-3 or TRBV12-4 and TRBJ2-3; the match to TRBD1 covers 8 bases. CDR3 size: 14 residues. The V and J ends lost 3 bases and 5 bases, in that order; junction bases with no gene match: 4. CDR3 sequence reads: CASSLAGGRDTQYF. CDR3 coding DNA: TGTGCCAGCAGTTTGGCAGGGGGCAGAGATACGCAGTATTTT.

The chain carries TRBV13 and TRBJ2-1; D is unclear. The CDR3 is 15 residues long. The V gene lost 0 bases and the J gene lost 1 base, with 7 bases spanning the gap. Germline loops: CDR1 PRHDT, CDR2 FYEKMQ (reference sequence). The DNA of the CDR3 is TGTGCCAGCAGCTTAGGCGTCTTGTCCTACAATGAGCAGTTCTTC. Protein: CASSLGVLSYNEQFF.

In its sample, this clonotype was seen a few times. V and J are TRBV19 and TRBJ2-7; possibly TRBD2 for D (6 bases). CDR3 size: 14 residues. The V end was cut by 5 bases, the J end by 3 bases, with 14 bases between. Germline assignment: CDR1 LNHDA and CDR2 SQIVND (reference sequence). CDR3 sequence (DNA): TGTGCCAGTAGTTCGTCCGGGACTTACTACGAGCAGTACTTC. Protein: CASSSSGTYYEQYF.

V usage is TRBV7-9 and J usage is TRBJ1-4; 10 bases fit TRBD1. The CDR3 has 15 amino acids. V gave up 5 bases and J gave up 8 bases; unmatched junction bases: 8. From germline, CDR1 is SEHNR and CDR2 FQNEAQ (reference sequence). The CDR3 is CASSARQGAGEKLFF. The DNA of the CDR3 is TGTGCCAGCAGCGCCCGACAGGGGGCGGGGGAAAAACTGTTTTTT. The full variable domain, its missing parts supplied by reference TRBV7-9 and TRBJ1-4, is DTGVSQNPRHKITKRGQNVTFRCDPISEHNRLYWYRQTLGQGPEFLTYFQNEAQLEKSRLLSDRFSAERPKGSFSTLEIQRTEQGDSAMYLCASSARQGAGEKLFFGSGTQLSVL.

The CDR3 loop is CASSLDPGQGNTEAFF. DNA of the CDR3: TGTGCCAGCAGCCTTGATCCGGGACAGGGTAACACTGAAGCTTTCTTT. The chain couples TRBV7-6 to TRBJ1-1; 9 nucleotides match TRBD1. The junction had 9 bases not matched to a gene; V was cut back by 5 bases and J by 2 bases. This CDR3 is 16 amino acids long. Germline V CDR1 and CDR2: SGHVS, FNYEAQ.

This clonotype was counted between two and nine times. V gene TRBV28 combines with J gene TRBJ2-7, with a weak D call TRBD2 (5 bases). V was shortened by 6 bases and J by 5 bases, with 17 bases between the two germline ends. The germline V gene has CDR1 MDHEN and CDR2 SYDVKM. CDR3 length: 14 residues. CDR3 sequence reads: CASSPLGSVNEQYF. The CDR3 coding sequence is TGTGCCAGCAGCCCACTAGGGTCGGTTAACGAGCAGTACTTC.

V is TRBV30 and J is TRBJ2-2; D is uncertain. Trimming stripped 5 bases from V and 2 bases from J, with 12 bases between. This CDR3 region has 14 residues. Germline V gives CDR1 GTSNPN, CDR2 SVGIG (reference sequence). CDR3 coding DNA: TGTGCCTGGGATGTGGGTACAAACACCGGGGAGCTGTTTTTT. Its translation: CAWDVGTNTGELFF.

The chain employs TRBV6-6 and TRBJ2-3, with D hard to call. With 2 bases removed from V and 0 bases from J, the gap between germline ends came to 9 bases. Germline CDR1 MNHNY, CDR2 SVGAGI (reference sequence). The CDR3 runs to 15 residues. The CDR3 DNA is TGTGCCAGCAGTTACGTTGACGGCAGCACAGATACGCAGTATTTT. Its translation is CASSYVDGSTDTQYF.

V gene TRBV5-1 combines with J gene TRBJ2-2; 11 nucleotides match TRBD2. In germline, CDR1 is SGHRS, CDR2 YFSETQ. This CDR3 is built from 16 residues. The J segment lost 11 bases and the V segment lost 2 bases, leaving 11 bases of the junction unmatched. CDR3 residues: CASSFLLAGDRSELFF. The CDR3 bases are TGCGCCAGCAGCTTCTTACTAGCGGGAGACCGAAGTGAGCTGTTTTTT.

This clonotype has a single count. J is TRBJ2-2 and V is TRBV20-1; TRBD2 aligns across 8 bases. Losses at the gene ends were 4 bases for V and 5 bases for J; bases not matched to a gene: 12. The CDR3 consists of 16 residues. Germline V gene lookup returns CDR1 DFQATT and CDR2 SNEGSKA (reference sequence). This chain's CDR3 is CSAIPTSETWTGELFF. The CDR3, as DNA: TGCAGTGCTATTCCGACTAGCGAGACATGGACCGGGGAGCTGTTTTTT.

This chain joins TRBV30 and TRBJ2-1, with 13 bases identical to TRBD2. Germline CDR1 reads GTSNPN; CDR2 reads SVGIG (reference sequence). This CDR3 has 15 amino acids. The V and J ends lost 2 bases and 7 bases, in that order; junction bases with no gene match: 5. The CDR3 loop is CAWSWTSGSGNEQFF. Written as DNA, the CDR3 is TGTGCCTGGAGTTGGACTAGCGGGAGTGGGAATGAGCAGTTCTTC.

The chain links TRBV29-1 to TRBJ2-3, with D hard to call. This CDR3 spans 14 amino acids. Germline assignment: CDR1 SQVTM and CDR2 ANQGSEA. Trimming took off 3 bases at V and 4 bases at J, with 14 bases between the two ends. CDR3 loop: CSVELIERSDTQYF. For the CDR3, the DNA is TGCAGCGTTGAGTTAATAGAAAGGTCAGATACGCAGTATTTT.

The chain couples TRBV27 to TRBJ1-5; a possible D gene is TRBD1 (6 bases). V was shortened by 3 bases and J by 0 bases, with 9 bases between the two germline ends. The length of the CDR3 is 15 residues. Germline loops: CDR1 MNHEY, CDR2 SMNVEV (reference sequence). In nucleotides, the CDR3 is TGTGCCAGCAGTTTCGGGGGGGCTAGCAATCAGCCCCAGCATTTT. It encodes CASSFGGASNQPQHF.

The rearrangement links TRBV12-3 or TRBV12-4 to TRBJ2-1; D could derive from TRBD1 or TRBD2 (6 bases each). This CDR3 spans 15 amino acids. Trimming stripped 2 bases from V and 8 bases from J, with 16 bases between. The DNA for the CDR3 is TGTGCCAGCAGTTTAAGGGGGGACCTTCCCCATGAGCAGTTCTTC. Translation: CASSLRGDLPHEQFF.

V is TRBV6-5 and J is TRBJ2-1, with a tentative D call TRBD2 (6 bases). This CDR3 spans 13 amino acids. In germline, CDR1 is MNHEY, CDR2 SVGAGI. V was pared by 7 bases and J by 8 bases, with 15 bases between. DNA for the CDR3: TGTGCCAGCATCGGAGGGAGCATCCATGAGCAGTTCTTC. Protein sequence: CASIGGSIHEQFF.

The chain's CDR3 is CASSPGTRAGELFF. CDR3 DNA: TGCGCCAGCAGCCCGGGGACCAGGGCCGGGGAGCTGTTTTTT. The gene calls are TRBV5-1 and TRBJ2-2, with D perhaps matching TRBD1 or TRBD2 (5 bases each). Per germline, CDR1 SGHRS and CDR2 YFSETQ. The CDR3 is 14 amino acids. The V end was cut by 4 bases, the J end by 6 bases, with 13 bases between.

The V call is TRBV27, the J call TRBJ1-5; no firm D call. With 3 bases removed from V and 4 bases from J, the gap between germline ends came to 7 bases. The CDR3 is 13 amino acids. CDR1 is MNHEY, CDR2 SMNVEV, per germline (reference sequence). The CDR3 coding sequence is TGTGCCAGCAGTTTTACACCGAATCAGCCCCAGCATTTT. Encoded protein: CASSFTPNQPQHF.

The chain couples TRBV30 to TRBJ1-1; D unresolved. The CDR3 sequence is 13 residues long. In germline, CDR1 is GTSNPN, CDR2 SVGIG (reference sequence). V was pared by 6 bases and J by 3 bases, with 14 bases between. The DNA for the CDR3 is TGTGCCTGCCAGGAAGGGATGCACACTGAAGCTTTCTTT. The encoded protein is CACQEGMHTEAFF.

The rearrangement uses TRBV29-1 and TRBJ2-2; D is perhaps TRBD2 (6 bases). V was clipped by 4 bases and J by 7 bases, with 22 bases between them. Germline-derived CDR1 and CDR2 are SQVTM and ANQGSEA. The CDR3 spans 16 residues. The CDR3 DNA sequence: TGCAGCGTTGGCGGGGTGGGCGGCGTGACGGGCGGGGAGCTGTTTTTT. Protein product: CSVGGVGGVTGGELFF.

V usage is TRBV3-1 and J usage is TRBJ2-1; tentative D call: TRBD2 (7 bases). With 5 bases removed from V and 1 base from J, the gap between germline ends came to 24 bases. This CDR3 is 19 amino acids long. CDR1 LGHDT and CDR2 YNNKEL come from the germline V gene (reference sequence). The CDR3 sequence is CASSGGDLRGGRSYNEQFF. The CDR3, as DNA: TGTGCCAGCAGCGGGGGAGACCTAAGGGGGGGGAGATCCTACAATGAGCAGTTCTTC.

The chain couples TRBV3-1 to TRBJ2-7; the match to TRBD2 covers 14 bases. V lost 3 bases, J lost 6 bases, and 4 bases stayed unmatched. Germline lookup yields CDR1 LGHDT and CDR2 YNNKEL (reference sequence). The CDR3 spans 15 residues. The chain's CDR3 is CASSHSGTSGSEQYF. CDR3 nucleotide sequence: TGTGCCAGCAGCCATTCCGGGACTAGCGGGAGCGAGCAGTACTTC.

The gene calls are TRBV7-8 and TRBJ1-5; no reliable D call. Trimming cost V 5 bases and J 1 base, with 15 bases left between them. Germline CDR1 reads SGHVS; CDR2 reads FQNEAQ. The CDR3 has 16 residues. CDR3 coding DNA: TGTGCCAGCAGCCCCGGAATAGCGGGAAGCAATCAGCCCCAGCATTTT. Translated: CASSPGIAGSNQPQHF.

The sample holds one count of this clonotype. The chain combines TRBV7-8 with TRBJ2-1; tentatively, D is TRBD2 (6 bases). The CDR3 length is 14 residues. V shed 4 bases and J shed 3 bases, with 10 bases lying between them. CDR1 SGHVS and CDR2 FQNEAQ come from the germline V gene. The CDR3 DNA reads TGTGCCAGCAGCTCTCGCGGGAACTACAATGAGCAGTTCTTC. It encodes CASSSRGNYNEQFF.

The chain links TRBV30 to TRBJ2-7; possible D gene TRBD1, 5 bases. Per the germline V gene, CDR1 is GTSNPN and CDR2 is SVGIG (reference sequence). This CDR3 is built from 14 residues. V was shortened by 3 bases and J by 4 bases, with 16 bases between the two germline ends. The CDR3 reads CAWSPTSQEYEQYF. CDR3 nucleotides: TGTGCCTGGAGCCCAACATCACAGGAATACGAGCAGTACTTC.

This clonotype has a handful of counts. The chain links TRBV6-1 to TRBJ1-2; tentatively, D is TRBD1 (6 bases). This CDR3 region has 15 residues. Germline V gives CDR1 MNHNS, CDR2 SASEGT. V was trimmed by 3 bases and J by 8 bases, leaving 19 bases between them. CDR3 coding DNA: TGTGCCAGCAGTGATTTAGGGGGGCTTCTGAGAGGCTACACCTTC. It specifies CASSDLGGLLRGYTF.